This TCR beta chain appears in the sequencing data of a study of T cell changes during pregnancy in multiple sclerosis. Germline V gene sequence: CDR1 LGHNA, CDR2 YSLEER. The length of the CDR3 is 16 residues. Germline trimming cut 0 bases from V and 4 bases from J; bases unmatched to any gene: 4. TCRdb's table, derived via immunoSEQ multiplex PCR, lists solely in-frame clones and lacks some. Here the sample spans approximately 33,000 clones, 88% being singletons. This material consisted of CD4+ T cells from peripheral blood mononuclear cells, taken in the first trimester of pregnancy. The chain joins TRBV4-3 to TRBJ1-5, with 9 bases matching TRBD1. This clonotype was sampled from a female donor in good health, enrolled as a control in a pregnancy study. The chain's CDR3 is CASSQDTGTGNQPQHF. CDR3 nucleotides: TGCGCCAGCAGCCAAGATACGGGGACAGGGAATCAGCCCCAGCATTTT.